This T cell receptor beta chain appears in the sequencing data of a study of blood T cell repertoires in COVID-19. Study-wide background: There were acute and convalescent COVID-19 samples, and they came from the United States, Italy and Spain. Sources were T cells, B-cell-depleted T cells, or PBMCs; the material itself was cDNA or gDNA.

Authors' methods: Amplification of reference gene primers provided the estimated nucleated cell counts. Repertoires were generated with immunoSEQ multiplex PCR, while TCRdb's copy carries only in-frame clones and drops some. The V and J calls and clone size were taken over from that table, and D and trimming were inferred from the DNA. The repertoire holds about 76,000 clones, with 88% as singletons. Sequencing used peripheral blood. This receptor was taken from a middle-aged man with active COVID-19.

The CDR3 loop is CASKLAGETYNEQFF. DNA for the CDR3: TGCGCCAGTAAACTAGCGGGGGAGACCTACAATGAGCAGTTCTTC. The chain employs TRBV5-1 and TRBJ2-1, with 11 bases aligning to TRBD2. The junction had 6 bases not matched to a gene; V was cut back by 8 bases and J by 2 bases. Germline V CDR1 and CDR2: SGHRS, YFSETQ. CDR3 size: 15 residues.